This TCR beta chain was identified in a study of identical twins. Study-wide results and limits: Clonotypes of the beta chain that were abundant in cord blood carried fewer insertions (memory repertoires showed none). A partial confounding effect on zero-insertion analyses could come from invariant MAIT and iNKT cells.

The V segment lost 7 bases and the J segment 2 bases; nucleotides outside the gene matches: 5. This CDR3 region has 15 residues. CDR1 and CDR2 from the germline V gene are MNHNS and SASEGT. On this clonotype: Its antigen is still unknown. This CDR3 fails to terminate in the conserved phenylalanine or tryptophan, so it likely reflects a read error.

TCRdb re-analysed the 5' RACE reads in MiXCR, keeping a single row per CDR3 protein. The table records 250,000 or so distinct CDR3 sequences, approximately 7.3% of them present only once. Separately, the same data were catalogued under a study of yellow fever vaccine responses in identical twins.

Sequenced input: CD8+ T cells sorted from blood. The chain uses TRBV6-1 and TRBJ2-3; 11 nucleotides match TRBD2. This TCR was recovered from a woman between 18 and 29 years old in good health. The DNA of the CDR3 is TGTGCCAGCACCCAACTAGCGGGGGACACAGATACGCAGTATCTT. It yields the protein CASTQLAGDTDTQYL.